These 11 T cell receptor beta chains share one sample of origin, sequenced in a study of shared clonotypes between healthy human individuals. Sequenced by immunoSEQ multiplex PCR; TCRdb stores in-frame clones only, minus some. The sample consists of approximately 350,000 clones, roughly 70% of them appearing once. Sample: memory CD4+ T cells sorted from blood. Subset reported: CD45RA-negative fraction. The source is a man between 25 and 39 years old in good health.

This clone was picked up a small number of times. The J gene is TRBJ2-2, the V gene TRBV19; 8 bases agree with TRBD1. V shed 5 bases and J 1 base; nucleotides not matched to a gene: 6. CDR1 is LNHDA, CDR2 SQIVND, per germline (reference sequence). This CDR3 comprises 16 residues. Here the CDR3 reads CASSLRTGLNTGELFF. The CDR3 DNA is TGTGCCAGTAGTCTTAGGACAGGGCTGAACACCGGGGAGCTGTTTTTT.

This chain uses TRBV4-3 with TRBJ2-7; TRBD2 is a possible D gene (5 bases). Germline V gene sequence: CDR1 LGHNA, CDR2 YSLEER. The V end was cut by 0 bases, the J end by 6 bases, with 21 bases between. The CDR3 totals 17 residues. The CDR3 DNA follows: TGCGCCAGCAGCCAAGATCCTGCAAGCGGAGTCCCTAGCGAGCAGTACTTC. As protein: CASSQDPASGVPSEQYF.

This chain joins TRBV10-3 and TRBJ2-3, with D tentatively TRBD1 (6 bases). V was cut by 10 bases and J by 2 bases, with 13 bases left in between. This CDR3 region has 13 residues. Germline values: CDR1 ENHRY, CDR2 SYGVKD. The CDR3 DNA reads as TGTGCCACCGGCAGGGGCCCCACAGATACGCAGTATTTT. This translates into CATGRGPTDTQYF.

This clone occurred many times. The CDR3 sequence: CASSNAASGSDTQYF. CDR3 nucleotide sequence: TGTGCCAGTAGTAACGCAGCTAGCGGCTCAGATACGCAGTATTTT. This chain joins TRBV19 and TRBJ2-3; TRBD2 matches 7 bases. The germline V gene encodes CDR1 LNHDA and CDR2 SQIVND (reference sequence). This CDR3 is built from 15 residues. Germline trimming cut 4 bases from V and 4 bases from J; bases unmatched to any gene: 8.

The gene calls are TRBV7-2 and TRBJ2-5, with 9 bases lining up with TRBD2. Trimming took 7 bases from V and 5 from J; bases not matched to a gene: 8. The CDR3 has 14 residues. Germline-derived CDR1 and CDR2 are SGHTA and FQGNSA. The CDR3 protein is CASKAGLAAETQYF. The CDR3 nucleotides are TGTGCCAGCAAAGCGGGACTAGCAGCTGAGACCCAGTACTTC.

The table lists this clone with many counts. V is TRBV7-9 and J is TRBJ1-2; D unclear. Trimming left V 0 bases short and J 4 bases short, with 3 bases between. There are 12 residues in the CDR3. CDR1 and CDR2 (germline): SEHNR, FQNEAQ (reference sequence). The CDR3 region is CASSLAPYGYTF. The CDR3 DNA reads TGTGCCAGCAGCTTAGCGCCCTATGGCTACACCTTC.

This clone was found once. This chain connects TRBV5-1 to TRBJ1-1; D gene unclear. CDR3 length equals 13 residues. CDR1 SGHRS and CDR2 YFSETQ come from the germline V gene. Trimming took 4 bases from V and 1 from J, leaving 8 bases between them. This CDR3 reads CASSPGPNTEAFF. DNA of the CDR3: TGCGCCAGCAGCCCCGGCCCGAACACTGAAGCTTTCTTT.

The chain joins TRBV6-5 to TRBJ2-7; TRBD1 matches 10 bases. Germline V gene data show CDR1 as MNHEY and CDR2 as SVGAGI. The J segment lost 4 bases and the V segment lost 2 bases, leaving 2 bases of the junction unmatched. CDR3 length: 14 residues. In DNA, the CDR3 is TGTGCCAGCAGTTACGACAGGGGGCGGTACGAGCAGTACTTC. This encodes CASSYDRGRYEQYF.

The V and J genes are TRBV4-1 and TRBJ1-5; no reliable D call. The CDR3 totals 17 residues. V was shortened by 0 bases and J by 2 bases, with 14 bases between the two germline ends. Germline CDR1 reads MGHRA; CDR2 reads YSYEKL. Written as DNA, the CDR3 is TGCGCCAGCAGCCAAGAGTTCGGCCGGATGGGCAATCAGCCCCAGCATTTT. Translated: CASSQEFGRMGNQPQHF.

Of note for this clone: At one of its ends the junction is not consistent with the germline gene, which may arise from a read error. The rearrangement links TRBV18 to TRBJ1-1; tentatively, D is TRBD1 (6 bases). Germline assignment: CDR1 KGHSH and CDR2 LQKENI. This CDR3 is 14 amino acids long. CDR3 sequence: CASSPPQGNIEAFF. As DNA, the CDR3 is TGTGCCAGCTCACCGCCTCAGGGGAACATTGAAGCTTTCTTT.

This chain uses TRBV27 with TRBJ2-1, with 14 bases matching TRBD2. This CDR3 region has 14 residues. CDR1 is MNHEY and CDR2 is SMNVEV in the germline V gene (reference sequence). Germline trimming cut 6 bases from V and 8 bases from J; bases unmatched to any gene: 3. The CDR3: CASRGLAGVYEQFF. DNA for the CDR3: TGTGCCAGCAGGGGACTAGCGGGAGTCTATGAGCAGTTCTTC.